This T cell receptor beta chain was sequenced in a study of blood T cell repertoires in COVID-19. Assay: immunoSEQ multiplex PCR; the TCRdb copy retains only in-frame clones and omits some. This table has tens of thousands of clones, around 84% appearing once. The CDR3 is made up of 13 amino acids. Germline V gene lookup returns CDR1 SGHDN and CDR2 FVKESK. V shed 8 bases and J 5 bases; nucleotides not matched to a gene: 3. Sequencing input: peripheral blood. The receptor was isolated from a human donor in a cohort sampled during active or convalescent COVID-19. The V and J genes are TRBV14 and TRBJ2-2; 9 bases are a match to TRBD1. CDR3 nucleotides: TGTGCCAGCCGGGGACAGGGAACCGGGGAGCTGTTTTTT. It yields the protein CASRGQGTGELFF.